The 18 T cell receptor beta chains below all came from one sample that was sequenced in a study of cytomegalovirus exposure and HLA in healthy donors. The PCR had 60 Vbeta and 13 Jbeta primers. Clones were sequenced by immunoSEQ multiplex PCR, and TCRdb holds only the in-frame ones, with some missing. The sample lists 150,000 to 200,000 clones, around 79% seen once, with around 1.5% in the top ten. Sequenced material: PBMCs. The receptors originated from a woman in her 50s in good health and CMV-seronegative.

The chain is built from TRBV27 and TRBJ2-1; D call uncertain. The V gene's germline CDR1 is MNHEY and CDR2 SMNVEV (reference sequence). The CDR3 contains 17 residues. V lost 1 base and J lost 6, with 19 bases in between. CDR3 coding DNA: TGTGCCAGCAGTTTATATCAGAGCGCGCGAGTTTCCAATGAGCAGTTCTTC. It yields the protein CASSLYQSARVSNEQFF.

The V and J genes are TRBV19 and TRBJ2-5; D is undetermined. V lost 5 bases, J lost 4 bases, and 11 bases lay in between. CDR3 size: 13 residues. CDR1 and CDR2 from the germline V gene are LNHDA and SQIVND (reference sequence). The CDR3 loop reads CASSSTVIETQYF. The DNA of the CDR3 is TGTGCCAGTAGTTCCACAGTGATAGAGACCCAGTACTTC. Complete variable domain (other parts from reference TRBV19 and TRBJ2-5): DGGITQSPKYLFRKEGQNVTLSCEQNLNHDAMYWYRQDPGQGLRLIYYSQIVNDFQKGDIAEGYSVSREKKESFPLTVTSAQKNPTAFYLCASSSTVIETQYFGPGTRLLVL.

This sequence joins TRBV19 and TRBJ1-1, with 8 nucleotides matching TRBD1. Germline loops: CDR1 LNHDA, CDR2 SQIVND (reference sequence). V shed 8 bases and J 0 bases; nucleotides not matched to a gene: 8. The CDR3 has 15 amino acids. CDR3 coding DNA: TGTGCCAGTCGACAGGGGATGGAGATGAACACTGAAGCTTTCTTT. Encoded protein: CASRQGMEMNTEAFF.

The V and J genes are TRBV7-3 and TRBJ2-5, with 15 bases aligning to TRBD2. J gave up 5 bases and V 4 bases, and 2 bases lay outside the gene matches. This CDR3 region has 15 residues. Germline loops: CDR1 SGHTA, CDR2 FQGTGA. The CDR3 is CASSSGLAGGETQYF. CDR3 nucleotide sequence: TGTGCCAGCAGCTCCGGACTAGCGGGGGGGGAGACCCAGTACTTC.

V usage is TRBV9 and J usage is TRBJ1-3, with D uncertain. Trimming cost V 5 bases and J 4 bases, with 16 bases left between them. CDR1 SGDLS and CDR2 YYNGEE come from the germline V gene. This CDR3 is built from 15 residues. The CDR3 is CASRRLYGSGNTIYF. The CDR3 DNA sequence: TGTGCCAGCAGACGTCTTTATGGCTCCGGAAACACCATATATTTT.

V is TRBV30 and J is TRBJ2-1; possibly TRBD2 for D (6 bases). Germline V gene lookup returns CDR1 GTSNPN and CDR2 SVGIG (reference sequence). V lost 2 bases and J 8 bases, leaving 16 bases between the germline ends. This CDR3 is built from 14 residues. The CDR3 region has the DNA TGTGCCTGGAGTACCGGGTCGGGCGGGGATGAGCAGTTCTTC. It yields the protein CAWSTGSGGDEQFF. Together with reference TRBV30 and TRBJ2-1, the CDR3 gives the full variable domain: SQTIHQWPATLVQPVGSPLSLECTVEGTSNPNLYWYRQAAGRGLQLLFYSVGIGQISSEVPQNLSASRPQDRQFILSSKKLLLSDSGFYLCAWSTGSGGDEQFFGPGTRLTVL.

V and J are TRBV6-1 and TRBJ2-3; a weak D match, TRBD2 (7 bases). V lost 7 bases and J lost 6, with 20 bases in between. Germline lookup yields CDR1 MNHNS and CDR2 SASEGT. The CDR3 is 15 amino acids. The CDR3 bases are TGTGCCAGCATGAGGGGGACTACAGTGGGGGATACGCAGTATTTT. It translates to CASMRGTTVGDTQYF.

About this clone: At one end the junction does not follow the germline gene, possibly because of a read error. The chain joins TRBV7-9 to TRBJ1-5; possible D gene TRBD1, 5 bases. The V gene's germline CDR1 is SEHNR and CDR2 FQNEAQ (reference sequence). CDR3 length: 16 amino acids. This CDR3 is CSSSLSVVGGNQPQHF. DNA of the CDR3: TGTTCCAGCAGCTTATCGGTGGTGGGGGGGAATCAGCCCCAGCATTTT.

This clone was seen once. The gene calls are TRBV19 and TRBJ2-1, with a possible D match to TRBD2 (5 bases). With 5 bases removed from V and 10 bases from J, the gap between germline ends came to 9 bases. The CDR3 is 11 residues long. From germline, CDR1 is LNHDA and CDR2 SQIVND (reference sequence). The DNA of the CDR3 is TGTGCCAGTAGTCGCTGGGAGGAGCAGTTCTTC. Translated, it gives CASSRWEEQFF.

This sequence joins TRBV7-3 and TRBJ2-3; possible D gene TRBD2, 5 bases. The CDR3 contains 17 residues. The V end lost 3 bases, the J end lost 3 bases, and 19 bases lay between the germline ends. Germline lookup yields CDR1 SGHTA and CDR2 FQGTGA. CDR3: CASSFGLAVRVTDTQYF. For the CDR3, the DNA is TGTGCCAGCAGCTTTGGCTTAGCCGTGCGGGTAACAGATACGCAGTATTTT. Complete variable domain (other parts from reference TRBV7-3 and TRBJ2-3): GAGVSQTPSNKVTEKGKYVELRCDPISGHTALYWYRQSLGQGPEFLIYFQGTGAADDSGLPNDRFFAVRPEGSVSTLKIQRTERGDSAVYLCASSFGLAVRVTDTQYFGPGTRLTVL.

The chain carries TRBV2 and TRBJ1-2; D is ambiguous. The CDR3 has 14 amino acids. Deletions cut 4 bases from V and 5 bases from J, with 14 bases between. Germline values: CDR1 SNHLY, CDR2 FYNNEI. This CDR3 reads CASSAEGPGYGYTF. The DNA for the CDR3 is TGTGCCAGCAGTGCGGAGGGTCCTGGGTATGGCTACACCTTC. The whole variable domain, filled in from reference TRBV2 and TRBJ1-2, reads EPEVTQTPSHQVTQMGQEVILRCVPISNHLYFYWYRQILGQKVEFLVSFYNNEISEKSEIFDDQFSVERPDGSNFTLKIRSTKLEDSAMYFCASSAEGPGYGYTFGSGTRLTVV.

CDR3 region: CASRDRVNTEAFF. The CDR3 nucleotides read TGTGCCAGCAGGGACAGAGTGAACACTGAAGCTTTCTTT. The chain uses TRBV6-5 and TRBJ1-1; a possible D gene is TRBD1 (6 bases). This CDR3 comprises 13 residues. The ends were cut back, 6 bases at V and 0 bases at J, with 8 bases in the middle. Germline lookup yields CDR1 MNHEY and CDR2 SVGAGI.

The chain recombines TRBV19 with TRBJ2-7; D possibly corresponds to TRBD2 (5 bases). V was clipped by 4 bases and J by 4 bases, with 14 bases between them. Per the germline V gene, CDR1 is LNHDA and CDR2 is SQIVND (reference sequence). The CDR3 is 14 residues long. The DNA for the CDR3 is TGTGCCAGTAGTACCACGGGGTTCTTGTACGAGCAGTACTTC. Its translation: CASSTTGFLYEQYF.

The J gene is TRBJ2-1, the V gene TRBV7-2; 11 nucleotides align to TRBD2. The J segment lost 5 bases and the V segment lost 6 bases, leaving 6 bases of the junction unmatched. The CDR3 extends over 15 amino acids. Germline values: CDR1 SGHTA, CDR2 FQGNSA. The DNA for the CDR3 is TGTGCCAGCAGGTCGGGACTAGCGGCCCACAATGAGCAGTTCTTC. As protein: CASRSGLAAHNEQFF.

The chain uses TRBV7-9 and TRBJ2-7; D is undetermined. The germline gives CDR1 SEHNR, CDR2 FQNEAQ (reference sequence). The CDR3 runs 12 residues. Between the trimmed V and J ends, which lost 4 bases and 0 bases, there was a span of 4 bases. CDR3 protein: CASSSSSYEQYF. In nucleotides, the CDR3 is TGTGCCAGCAGCTCATCCTCCTACGAGCAGTACTTC.

The CDR3 bases are TGCGCCAGCAGCTTGGTGCCAGGGCTGGAAAAACTGTTTTTT. Its protein product is CASSLVPGLEKLFF. The rearrangement joins TRBV5-1 to TRBJ1-4; possibly TRBD1 for D (5 bases). CDR3 size: 14 residues. V lost 0 bases to trimming and J lost 8 bases, with 11 bases between them. Germline CDR1 is SGHRS and CDR2 is YFSETQ.

The chain combines TRBV2 with TRBJ2-1; the match to TRBD2 covers 8 bases. Germline trimming cut 6 bases from V and 6 bases from J; bases unmatched to any gene: 1. Germline V gene data show CDR1 as SNHLY and CDR2 as FYNNEI. This CDR3 is 12 amino acids long. The CDR3 loop is CASSGGANEQFF. The CDR3 coding sequence is TGTGCCAGCAGCGGGGGGGCCAATGAGCAGTTCTTC. Looking up the rest from reference TRBV2 and TRBJ2-1 gives the full variable domain: EPEVTQTPSHQVTQMGQEVILRCVPISNHLYFYWYRQILGQKVEFLVSFYNNEISEKSEIFDDQFSVERPDGSNFTLKIRSTKLEDSAMYFCASSGGANEQFFGPGTRLTVL.

The rearrangement links TRBV5-6 to TRBJ1-5; D remains ambiguous. CDR1 SGHDT and CDR2 YYEEEE come from the germline V gene. V shed 5 bases and J shed 7 bases, with 13 bases lying between them. This CDR3 spans 13 amino acids. The CDR3 DNA is TGTGCCAGCAGTCACTCGGGGTTACAGCCCCAGCATTTT. It translates to CASSHSGLQPQHF.